The clone carrying this TCR beta chain has a handful of counts. Its antigen is unknown. TCRdb processed the RACE reads anew with MiXCR; each CDR3 protein has one entry. The data contain just under 60,000 distinct CDR3 sequences, approximately 13% of them seen just once; the ten biggest clones take up 2.4%. From germline, CDR1 is PRHDT and CDR2 FYEKMQ (reference sequence). The CDR3 loop spans 18 amino acids. Germline trimming cut 0 bases from V and 3 bases from J; bases unmatched to any gene: 9. These data belong to a study of human T cells and chemical hapten exposure. Across the study: TCR yields differed between samples (mainly from small differences in pooled library volume). Findings and caveats of the study: Significantly more large CDR3 similarity clusters were formed by expanded TCRs than by controls.

As to time point: patch test 3, about 24 weeks after DPC sensitization. The treatment is: therapeutic diphenylcyclopropenone sensitization with weekly scalp DPC. The sequence was obtained from a man aged 25-40 years with alopecia areata. Some clones in this sample may be carry-over from other donors' samples. This rearrangement joins TRBV13 to TRBJ1-2, with TRBD1 matching over 11 bases. Here the sequenced sample was whole blood, taken in connection with sensitization to the hapten diphenylcyclopropenone (DPC). DNA of the CDR3: TGTGCCAGCAGCTTAGGCGTGACCGGGACAGGGGGACACTATGGCTACACCTTC. Protein product: CASSLGVTGTGGHYGYTF.